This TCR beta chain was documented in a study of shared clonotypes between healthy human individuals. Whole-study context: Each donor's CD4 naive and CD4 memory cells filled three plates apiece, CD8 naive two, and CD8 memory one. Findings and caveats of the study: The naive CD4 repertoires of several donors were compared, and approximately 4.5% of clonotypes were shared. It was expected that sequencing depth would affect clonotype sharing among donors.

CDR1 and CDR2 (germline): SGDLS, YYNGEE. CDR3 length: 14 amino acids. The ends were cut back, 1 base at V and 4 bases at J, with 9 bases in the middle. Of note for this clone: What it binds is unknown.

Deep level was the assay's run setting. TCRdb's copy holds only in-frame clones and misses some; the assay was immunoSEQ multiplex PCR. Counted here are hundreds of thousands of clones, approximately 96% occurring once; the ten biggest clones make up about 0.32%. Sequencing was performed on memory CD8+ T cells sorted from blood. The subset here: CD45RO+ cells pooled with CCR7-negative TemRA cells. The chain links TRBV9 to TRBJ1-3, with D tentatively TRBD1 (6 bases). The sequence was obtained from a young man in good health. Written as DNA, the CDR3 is TGTGCCAGCAGCGTAACAGGGATGGGAAACACCATATATTTT. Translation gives CASSVTGMGNTIYF.